A selection of T cell receptor beta chains follows, all from one sample in a study of T cell responses to AZD1222 COVID-19 vaccine. Repertoires were generated with immunoSEQ multiplex PCR, while TCRdb's copy carries only in-frame clones and drops some. The sample yields about 86,000 clones, roughly 80% seen once. The source was peripheral blood, collected on day 0 of AZD1222 vaccination. Source of these receptors: an adult in good health. Each CDR3 is given with its conserved first and last residue. D genes are given only for firm matches. Rows may omit the clone size; those that give it use once, few, many or a size class.

D gene: .
V gene: TRBV2
J gene: TRBJ1-4
clone size: .
CDR3 protein: CATTGTNEKLFF
CDR3 DNA: TGTGCCACGACAGGAACTAATGAAAAACTGTTTTTT

D gene: .
V gene: TRBV12-3/TRBV12-4
J gene: TRBJ1-1
clone size: .
CDR3 protein: CASSFSMNTEAFF
CDR3 DNA: TGTGCCAGCAGTTTCAGCATGAACACTGAAGCTTTCTTT

D gene: .
V gene: TRBV6-2/TRBV6-3
J gene: TRBJ1-1
clone size: .
CDR3 protein: CASSPGVRTEAFF
CDR3 DNA: TGTGCCAGCAGTCCGGGGGTGAGGACTGAAGCTTTCTTT

D gene: TRBD1
V gene: TRBV9
J gene: TRBJ2-5
clone size: .
CDR3 protein: CASSPRGVRGSETQYF
CDR3 DNA: TGTGCCAGCAGCCCCCGGGGAGTCAGGGGGTCGGAGACCCAGTACTTC

D gene: .
V gene: TRBV30
J gene: TRBJ2-3
clone size: .
CDR3 protein: CAWRLGVGADTQYF
CDR3 DNA: TGTGCCTGGCGGTTGGGAGTGGGGGCAGATACGCAGTATTTT

D gene: .
V gene: TRBV13
J gene: TRBJ1-2
clone size: .
CDR3 protein: CASSTDGTQVSVNYGYTF
CDR3 DNA: TGTGCCAGCAGCACCGACGGGACACAAGTTTCTGTTAACTATGGCTACACCTTC

D gene: TRBD1
V gene: TRBV28
J gene: TRBJ2-1
clone size: few
CDR3 protein: CASSFQGGASNEQFF
CDR3 DNA: TGTGCCAGCAGTTTTCAAGGGGGCGCATCCAATGAGCAGTTCTTC

D gene: .
V gene: TRBV14
J gene: TRBJ1-1
clone size: .
CDR3 protein: CASSQDRLGTEAFF
CDR3 DNA: TGTGCCAGCAGCCAAGATCGGCTGGGCACTGAAGCTTTCTTT

D gene: TRBD1
V gene: TRBV2
J gene: TRBJ1-1
clone size: .
CDR3 protein: CASIPTGGNTEAFF
CDR3 DNA: TGTGCCAGCATTCCAACAGGGGGAAACACTGAAGCTTTCTTT

D gene: .
V gene: TRBV15
J gene: TRBJ1-2
clone size: .
CDR3 protein: CATSRDRTDYGYTF
CDR3 DNA: TGTGCCACCAGCAGAGATCGGACGGACTATGGCTACACCTTC

D gene: TRBD2
V gene: TRBV2
J gene: TRBJ2-7
clone size: .
CDR3 protein: CASTWQRESYEQYF
CDR3 DNA: TGTGCCAGCACCTGGCAGCGGGAGTCTTACGAGCAGTACTTC

D gene: .
V gene: TRBV18
J gene: TRBJ1-1
clone size: once
CDR3 protein: CASSPGMVGNTEAFF
CDR3 DNA: TGTGCCAGCTCACCAGGAATGGTTGGGAACACTGAAGCTTTCTTT

D gene: TRBD1
V gene: TRBV19
J gene: TRBJ2-1
clone size: .
CDR3 protein: CASSIGQVNEQFF
CDR3 DNA: TGTGCCAGTAGTATCGGACAGGTCAATGAGCAGTTCTTC

D gene: TRBD1
V gene: TRBV19
J gene: TRBJ1-6
clone size: .
CDR3 protein: CASGRGQGNSPLHF
CDR3 DNA: TGTGCCAGTGGTCGCGGACAGGGGAATTCACCCCTCCACTTT

D gene: .
V gene: TRBV27
J gene: TRBJ2-1
clone size: .
CDR3 protein: CASSPSDPVYNEQFF
CDR3 DNA: TGTGCCAGCAGTCCTAGCGACCCGGTCTACAATGAGCAGTTCTTC

D gene: TRBD1
V gene: TRBV15
J gene: TRBJ1-1
clone size: .
CDR3 protein: CATSGQGRITEAFF
CDR3 DNA: TGTGCCACTTCCGGACAGGGGAGGATCACTGAAGCTTTCTTT

D gene: .
V gene: TRBV9
J gene: TRBJ1-1
clone size: .
CDR3 protein: CASSVGLGHNTEAFF
CDR3 DNA: TGTGCCAGCAGCGTAGGCCTGGGACATAACACTGAAGCTTTCTTT

D gene: TRBD2
V gene: TRBV30
J gene: TRBJ2-1
clone size: .
CDR3 protein: CAWRFGTSELFF
CDR3 DNA: TGTGCCTGGAGGTTTGGGACTAGCGAGTTGTTCTTC

D gene: TRBD2
V gene: TRBV5-1
J gene: TRBJ2-1
clone size: .
CDR3 protein: CASRVELAAFHEQFF
CDR3 DNA: TGCGCCAGCAGGGTTGAACTAGCGGCCTTCCATGAGCAGTTCTTC

D gene: .
V gene: TRBV3-1/TRBV3-2
J gene: TRBJ2-6
clone size: .
CDR3 protein: CASSLTDTSGVTF
CDR3 DNA: TGTGCCAGCAGCCTTACGGACACCTCGGGGGTGACTTTC

D gene: TRBD2
V gene: TRBV10-3
J gene: TRBJ2-1
clone size: .
CDR3 protein: CAIILRGLAGNEQFF
CDR3 DNA: TGTGCCATCATCCTAAGAGGACTAGCAGGCAATGAGCAGTTCTTC

D gene: .
V gene: TRBV2
J gene: TRBJ1-6
clone size: .
CDR3 protein: CASSPNNSPLHF
CDR3 DNA: TGTGCCAGCAGTCCTAATAATTCACCCCTCCACTTT

D gene: .
V gene: TRBV6-1
J gene: TRBJ1-5
clone size: .
CDR3 protein: CASSEDPSGNQPQHF
CDR3 DNA: TGTGCCAGCAGTGAGGACCCCTCGGGCAATCAGCCCCAGCATTTT

D gene: .
V gene: TRBV4-3
J gene: TRBJ1-4
clone size: .
CDR3 protein: CASSQAAGATNEKLFF
CDR3 DNA: TGCGCCAGCAGCCAGGCCGCAGGAGCAACTAATGAAAAACTGTTTTTT

D gene: TRBD2
V gene: TRBV27
J gene: TRBJ2-3
clone size: .
CDR3 protein: CASSGTSGSNADTQYF
CDR3 DNA: TGTGCCAGCAGTGGGACTAGCGGGAGTAATGCAGATACGCAGTATTTT

D gene: .
V gene: TRBV18
J gene: TRBJ2-7
clone size: .
CDR3 protein: CASSVSFDEQYF
CDR3 DNA: TGTGCCAGCTCAGTCAGTTTCGACGAGCAGTACTTC

D gene: TRBD2
V gene: TRBV19
J gene: TRBJ2-2
clone size: .
CDR3 protein: CASRLAGGIGELFF
CDR3 DNA: TGTGCCAGTAGGTTAGCGGGAGGGATCGGGGAGCTGTTTTTT

D gene: TRBD2
V gene: TRBV24-1
J gene: TRBJ2-2
clone size: .
CDR3 protein: CATSDLAGDTGELFF
CDR3 DNA: TGTGCCACCAGTGATCTAGCGGGAGACACCGGGGAGCTGTTTTTT

D gene: TRBD1
V gene: TRBV16
J gene: TRBJ2-7
clone size: .
CDR3 protein: CASSHLRQGSYEQYF
CDR3 DNA: TGTGCCAGCAGCCATCTCAGACAGGGATCCTACGAGCAGTACTTC

D gene: .
V gene: TRBV7-6
J gene: TRBJ2-5
clone size: .
CDR3 protein: CASSLAQGRGETQYF
CDR3 DNA: TGTGCCAGCAGCTTAGCGCAGGGTCGGGGGGAGACCCAGTACTTC

D gene: TRBD1
V gene: TRBV11-2
J gene: TRBJ1-6
clone size: .
CDR3 protein: CASSLLGGDSSPLHF
CDR3 DNA: TGTGCCAGCAGCTTATTGGGGGGGGACAGTTCACCCCTCCACTTT

D gene: .
V gene: TRBV20-1
J gene: TRBJ2-7
clone size: once
CDR3 protein: CSAGRAYEQYF
CDR3 DNA: TGCAGTGCTGGTCGGGCCTACGAGCAGTACTTC

D gene: .
V gene: TRBV9
J gene: TRBJ2-5
clone size: .
CDR3 protein: CASSVVGAGTQYF
CDR3 DNA: TGTGCCAGCAGCGTAGTGGGAGCCGGGACCCAGTACTTC

D gene: .
V gene: TRBV6-5
J gene: TRBJ2-7
clone size: .
CDR3 protein: CASVPRSLTYEQYF
CDR3 DNA: TGTGCCAGCGTCCCCAGGTCTTTAACCTACGAGCAGTACTTC

D gene: .
V gene: TRBV29-1
J gene: TRBJ2-2
clone size: .
CDR3 protein: CSVEEGGIGELFF
CDR3 DNA: TGCAGCGTTGAAGAGGGGGGTATAGGGGAGCTGTTTTTT

D gene: .
V gene: TRBV7-9
J gene: TRBJ2-5
clone size: .
CDR3 protein: CASSAIGALETQYF
CDR3 DNA: TGTGCCAGCAGCGCGATAGGGGCCCTGGAGACCCAGTACTTC

D gene: .
V gene: TRBV18
J gene: TRBJ1-2
clone size: .
CDR3 protein: CASSPSQGSGYTF
CDR3 DNA: TGTGCCAGCTCACCAAGTCAGGGATCTGGCTACACCTTC

D gene: .
V gene: TRBV27
J gene: TRBJ2-6
clone size: .
CDR3 protein: CASSTSGANVLTF
CDR3 DNA: TGTGCCAGCAGTACCTCTGGGGCCAACGTCCTGACTTTC

D gene: TRBD2
V gene: TRBV7-2
J gene: TRBJ2-3
clone size: .
CDR3 protein: CASSLGGLAGVLDTQYF
CDR3 DNA: TGTGCCAGCAGCTTAGGGGGACTAGCGGGAGTATTAGATACGCAGTATTTT

D gene: .
V gene: TRBV2
J gene: TRBJ2-1
clone size: .
CDR3 protein: CASSEFGDEQFF
CDR3 DNA: TGTGCCAGCAGTGAATTCGGGGACGAGCAGTTCTTC